A selection of T cell receptor beta chains follows, all from one sample in a study of blood T cell repertoires in COVID-19. Some clones are missing from TCRdb's copy, which holds only in-frame ones; the method was immunoSEQ multiplex PCR. The sample records roughly 220,000 clones, 88% being singletons. The sequenced sample consisted of PBMCs or T cells enriched from blood (not recorded which). These receptors were collected from a woman aged 45-59 years with acute COVID-19. Both conserved end residues are part of each CDR3.

j_call v_call cdr3_aa
TRBJ2-1 TRBV3-1/TRBV3-2 CASSPGSLPSNEQFF
TRBJ2-1 TRBV9 CASSAGTSGGRFF
TRBJ2-1 TRBV6-2/TRBV6-3 CASTPLCEQFF
TRBJ2-7 TRBV6-2/TRBV6-3 CASSLVFSGTYEQYF
TRBJ2-6 TRBV3-1/TRBV3-2 CASSHLLAGGSGANVLTF
TRBJ2-7 TRBV5-1 CASSSGTSGKGYEQYF
TRBJ2-7 TRBV2 CASTTIHYEQYF
TRBJ1-5 TRBV27 CASSRDISNQPQHF
TRBJ1-6 TRBV23-1 CASSLTGTPRNSPLHF
TRBJ2-1 TRBV18 CASSPGLLSNEQFF
TRBJ1-6 TRBV6-5 CASSYTGGPNSPLHF
TRBJ2-2 TRBV5-4 CASSPNQAIGELFF
TRBJ2-7 TRBV5-4 CASSHGTQMTYEQYF
TRBJ2-7 TRBV19 CASSLSGRPYEQYF
TRBJ1-1 TRBV6-5 CASSNSGGSAFF